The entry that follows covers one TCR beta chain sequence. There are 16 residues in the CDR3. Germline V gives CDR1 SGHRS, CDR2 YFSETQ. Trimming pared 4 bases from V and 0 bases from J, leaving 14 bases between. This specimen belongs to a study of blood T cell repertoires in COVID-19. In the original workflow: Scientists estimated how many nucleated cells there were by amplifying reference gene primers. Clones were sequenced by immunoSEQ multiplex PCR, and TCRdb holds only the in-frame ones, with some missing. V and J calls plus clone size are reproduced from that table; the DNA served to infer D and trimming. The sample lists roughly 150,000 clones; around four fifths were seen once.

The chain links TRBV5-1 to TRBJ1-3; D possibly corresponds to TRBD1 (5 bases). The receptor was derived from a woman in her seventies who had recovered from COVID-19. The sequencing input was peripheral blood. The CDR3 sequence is CASSLLGGSSGNTIYF. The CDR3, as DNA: TGCGCCAGCAGCCTACTCGGGGGAAGCTCTGGAAACACCATATATTTT.